The 23 T cell receptor beta chains below all came from one sample that was sequenced in a study of shared clonotypes between healthy human individuals. Assay: immunoSEQ multiplex PCR; the TCRdb copy retains only in-frame clones and omits some. Of over 300,000 clones in the sample, around nine tenths were seen once. Input material: memory CD8+ T cells sorted from blood. Subset in this sample: CD45RO+ cells pooled with CCR7-negative TemRA cells. Receptor source: a man aged 18 to 29 in good health.

This clone was recorded a few times. The chain employs TRBV6-6 and TRBJ2-2, with a possible D match to TRBD1 (5 bases). Germline CDR1 reads MNHNY; CDR2 reads SVGAGI (reference sequence). This CDR3 is 12 amino acids long. V gave up 5 bases and J gave up 5 bases, with 6 bases separating them. For the CDR3, the DNA is TGTGCCAGCAGTACAGGAACCGGGGAGCTGTTTTTT. It codes for CASSTGTGELFF.

This clone showed up just once. The rearrangement uses TRBV7-9 and TRBJ2-3, with TRBD2 identical over 8 bases. CDR3 length: 13 residues. The J segment lost 8 bases and the V segment lost 1 base, leaving 2 bases of the junction unmatched. Looked up from germline, CDR1 is SEHNR and CDR2 is FQNEAQ (reference sequence). The CDR3 region is CASSLEAGGTQYF. In nucleotides, the CDR3 is TGTGCCAGCAGCTTAGAGGCGGGAGGTACGCAGTATTTT.

CDR3 sequence (DNA): TGTGCCAGCAGTGAGACACGGCCGAGTAATGAAAAACTGTTTTTT. Translated: CASSETRPSNEKLFF. This chain connects TRBV2 to TRBJ1-4; D remains ambiguous. The V end was cut by 3 bases, the J end by 4 bases, with 12 bases between. CDR3 length: 15 residues. The germline CDR1 and CDR2 sequences are SNHLY and FYNNEI.

The chain recombines TRBV10-3 with TRBJ1-5; no definite D call. The germline V gene has CDR1 ENHRY and CDR2 SYGVKD. The CDR3 sequence is 14 residues long. V shed 2 bases and J shed 0 bases, with 5 bases lying between them. CDR3 coding DNA: TGTGCCATCAGTGAGCCGGATAGCAATCAGCCCCAGCATTTT. Translating it yields CAISEPDSNQPQHF.

This chain links TRBV4-3 with TRBJ2-3, with TRBD2 matching 8 bases. The CDR3 extends over 17 amino acids. Germline V gene sequence: CDR1 LGHNA, CDR2 YSLEER. J gave up 3 bases and V 0 bases, and 8 bases lay outside the gene matches. CDR3 coding DNA: TGCGCCAGCAGCCAAGATCTGGATTCTAGCGGGACAGATACGCAGTATTTT. Translated, it gives CASSQDLDSSGTDTQYF.

This clone has only one observation. The V and J genes are TRBV28 and TRBJ2-5; D is uncertain. CDR1 and CDR2 (germline): MDHEN, SYDVKM. This CDR3 region has 14 residues. Trimming cost V 7 bases and J 0 bases, with 12 bases left between them. CDR3 sequence (DNA): TGTGCCAGCACCTCAAACCAGTACCAAGAGACCCAGTACTTC. It yields the protein CASTSNQYQETQYF.

The CDR3 DNA reads as TGTGCCAGCAGTTTATCCGCACCGCACAATGAGCAGTTCTTC. It yields the protein CASSLSAPHNEQFF. V usage is TRBV27 and J usage is TRBJ2-1, with D uncertain. The CDR3 contains 14 residues. Germline-derived CDR1 and CDR2 are MNHEY and SMNVEV (reference sequence). The ends were cut back, 0 bases at V and 5 bases at J, with 8 bases in the middle.

This chain connects TRBV9 to TRBJ2-7; D not certain. The CDR3 covers 13 residues. CDR1 is SGDLS and CDR2 is YYNGEE in the germline V gene. V lost 4 bases and J lost 6, with 14 bases in between. Here the CDR3 reads CASSSRLIGEQYF. In DNA, the CDR3 is TGTGCCAGCAGCTCCCGCTTAATCGGCGAGCAGTACTTC.

This rearrangement joins TRBV6-1 to TRBJ1-5; 8 nucleotides align to TRBD1. The germline CDR1 and CDR2 sequences are MNHNS and SASEGT. CDR3 length: 13 amino acids. V shed 6 bases, J shed 4 bases, and the junction held 2 bases outside the gene matches. The CDR3 loop reads CASRTGENQPQHF. The CDR3 region has the DNA TGTGCCAGCAGGACAGGGGAAAATCAGCCCCAGCATTTT.

V and J are TRBV19 and TRBJ2-7, with 12 bases lining up with TRBD2. Germline CDR1 and CDR2: LNHDA and SQIVND (reference sequence). The ends lost 7 bases at V and 2 bases at J; junction bases unmatched: 6. CDR3 length equals 15 residues. CDR3 sequence: CASTITSGGTYEQYF. CDR3 in DNA: TGTGCCAGTACCATCACTAGCGGGGGGACCTACGAGCAGTACTTC.

The V and J genes are TRBV29-1 and TRBJ1-4; 7 nucleotides match TRBD1. With 4 bases clipped from V and 2 bases from J, the junction kept 7 bases outside the gene matches. Germline values: CDR1 SQVTM, CDR2 ANQGSEA. The CDR3 loop spans 15 amino acids. The CDR3 is CSVGEGATTNEKLFF. CDR3 DNA: TGCAGCGTTGGGGAGGGGGCAACTACTAATGAAAAACTGTTTTTT.

This sequence joins TRBV10-3 and TRBJ2-3; TRBD2 agrees at 12 bases. CDR1 and CDR2 (germline): ENHRY, SYGVKD. The J segment lost 5 bases and the V segment lost 8 bases, leaving 8 bases of the junction unmatched. This CDR3 is built from 15 residues. CDR3 loop: CAIVASGGAVDTQYF. The CDR3 nucleotides read TGTGCCATCGTTGCTAGCGGGGGGGCAGTAGATACGCAGTATTTT.

This chain uses TRBV5-1 with TRBJ1-2, with D uncertain. The CDR3 contains 19 residues. Deletions cut 0 bases from V and 3 bases from J, with 24 bases between. Germline V lookup: CDR1 SGHRS, CDR2 YFSETQ. The CDR3 is CASSLAFGSLHMADYGYTF. Here the CDR3 DNA reads TGCGCCAGCAGCTTGGCATTCGGCAGCTTACATATGGCTGACTATGGCTACACCTTC.

This chain links TRBV27 with TRBJ2-3, with D unclear. V lost 10 bases and J lost 2, with 19 bases in between. The germline CDR1 and CDR2 sequences are MNHEY and SMNVEV (reference sequence). The CDR3 loop spans 15 amino acids. Here the CDR3 reads CATTDRTPHTDTQYF. Written as DNA, the CDR3 is TGTGCCACCACGGACCGAACCCCTCACACAGATACGCAGTATTTT.

The chain links TRBV6-6 to TRBJ1-2; possibly TRBD1 for D (5 bases). The V gene's germline CDR1 is MNHNY and CDR2 SVGAGI (reference sequence). This CDR3 contains 15 residues. V was shortened by 4 bases and J by 8 bases, with 20 bases between the two germline ends. The CDR3 nucleotides read TGTGCCAGCAGTTGGGGTGGACAATCGGCGGTGGGCTACACCTTC. Translating gives CASSWGGQSAVGYTF.

The CDR3 DNA sequence: TGTGCCATCAGTGATAGTGACATGAACTACGAGCAGTACTTC. It is translated as CAISDSDMNYEQYF. The V call is TRBV10-3, the J call TRBJ2-7; D is unresolved. There are 14 residues in the CDR3. Germline CDR1 and CDR2: ENHRY and SYGVKD. Trimming left V 3 bases short and J 3 bases short, with 12 bases between.

The chain joins TRBV4-3 to TRBJ2-7; no definite D call. Germline CDR1 and CDR2: LGHNA and YSLEER. CDR3 length: 12 amino acids. Trimming shortened V by 5 bases and J by 0 bases, and 5 bases separated the two germline ends. The CDR3 DNA reads as TGCGCCAGCAGCTTTGACTCCTACGAGCAGTACTTC. It yields the protein CASSFDSYEQYF.

The chain combines TRBV29-1 with TRBJ2-3; no reliable D call. The V end was cut by 3 bases, the J end by 5 bases, with 21 bases between. CDR3 size: 16 residues. CDR1 is SQVTM, CDR2 ANQGSEA, per germline. In DNA, the CDR3 is TGCAGCGTTGAGAAGCCGGACCCCGTGTGGGAAGATACGCAGTATTTT. Amino acid sequence: CSVEKPDPVWEDTQYF.

This chain joins TRBV5-1 and TRBJ2-5; 7 bases map to TRBD1. This CDR3 contains 19 residues. Germline assignment: CDR1 SGHRS and CDR2 YFSETQ. J gave up 4 bases and V 2 bases, and 20 bases lay outside the gene matches. CDR3 residues: CASSFSWKDDRAGRETQYF. The CDR3, as DNA: TGCGCCAGCAGCTTCTCCTGGAAGGACGACAGGGCGGGCAGAGAGACCCAGTACTTC.

This clone was picked up one time. The V and J genes are TRBV9 and TRBJ1-4; 7 bases are shared with TRBD1. V lost 3 bases and J lost 6; bases outside the gene matches: 8. From germline, CDR1 is SGDLS and CDR2 YYNGEE. The CDR3 runs to 15 residues. The CDR3 sequence: CASSGKTGLDEKLFF. CDR3 DNA: TGTGCCAGCAGCGGGAAGACAGGGTTAGATGAAAAACTGTTTTTT. Drawing the rest from reference TRBV9 and TRBJ1-4, the complete variable domain is DSGVTQTPKHLITATGQRVTLRCSPRSGDLSVYWYQQSLDQGLQFLIQYYNGEERAKGNILERFSAQQFPDLHSELNLSSLELGDSALYFCASSGKTGLDEKLFFGSGTQLSVL.

This clone was counted a single time. The chain recombines TRBV4-1 with TRBJ1-2; D might be TRBD1 (6 bases). Per the germline V gene, CDR1 is MGHRA and CDR2 is YSYEKL. The CDR3 is made up of 16 amino acids. The V and J ends lost 4 bases and 7 bases respectively, with 22 bases between them. CDR3 loop: CASSRRRRVQGGGYTF. DNA for the CDR3: TGCGCCAGCAGCCGCAGACGCAGGGTACAAGGGGGTGGCTACACCTTC.

The genes are TRBV10-3 and TRBJ2-7; 8 bases agree with TRBD2. J lost 5 bases, V lost 11 bases, and 8 bases had no gene match. The CDR3 runs 12 residues. The germline V gene has CDR1 ENHRY and CDR2 SYGVKD. The CDR3: CAAGAGGNEQYF. The CDR3 DNA is TGTGCCGCCGGGGCGGGGGGCAACGAGCAGTACTTC.

This clone has a single count. The DNA of the CDR3 is TGTGCCAGCAGTTACTCGGGCCTAGCGGGAGTCGATGAGCAGTTCTTC. As protein: CASSYSGLAGVDEQFF. The J gene is TRBJ2-1, the V gene TRBV6-6, with 10 bases that match TRBD2. With V trimmed by 0 bases and J by 8 bases, 7 bases remained unmatched. This CDR3 comprises 16 residues. From germline, CDR1 is MNHNY and CDR2 SVGAGI (reference sequence).